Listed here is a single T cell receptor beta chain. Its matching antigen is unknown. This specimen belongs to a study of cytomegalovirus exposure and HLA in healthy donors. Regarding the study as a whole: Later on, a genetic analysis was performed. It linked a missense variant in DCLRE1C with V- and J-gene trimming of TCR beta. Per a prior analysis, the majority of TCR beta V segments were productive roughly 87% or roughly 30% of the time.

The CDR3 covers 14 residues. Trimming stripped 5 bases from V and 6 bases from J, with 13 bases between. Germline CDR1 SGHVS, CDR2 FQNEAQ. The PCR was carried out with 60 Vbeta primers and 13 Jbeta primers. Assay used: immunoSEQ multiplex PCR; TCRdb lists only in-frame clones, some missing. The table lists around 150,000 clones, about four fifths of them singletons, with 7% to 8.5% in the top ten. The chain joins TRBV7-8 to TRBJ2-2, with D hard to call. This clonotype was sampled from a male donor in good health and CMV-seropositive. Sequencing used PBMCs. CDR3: CASSLTRTAGELFF. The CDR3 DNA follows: TGTGCCAGCAGCCTCACGAGAACAGCCGGGGAGCTGTTTTTT.